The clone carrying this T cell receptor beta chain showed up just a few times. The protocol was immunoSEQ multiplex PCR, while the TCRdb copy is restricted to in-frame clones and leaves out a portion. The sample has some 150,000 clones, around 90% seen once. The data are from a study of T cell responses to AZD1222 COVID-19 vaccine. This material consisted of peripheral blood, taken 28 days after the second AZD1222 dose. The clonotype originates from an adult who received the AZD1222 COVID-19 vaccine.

The CDR3 loop is CASSISQGPNYGYTF. The CDR3 DNA sequence: TGTGCCAGTAGTATATCTCAGGGGCCTAACTATGGCTACACCTTC. The chain uses TRBV19 and TRBJ1-2; D is perhaps TRBD1 (6 bases). The germline V gene has CDR1 LNHDA and CDR2 SQIVND (reference sequence). The length of the CDR3 is 15 residues. Trimming removed 2 bases at V and 0 bases at J, with 10 bases between. Looking up the rest from reference TRBV19 and TRBJ1-2 gives the full variable domain: DGGITQSPKYLFRKEGQNVTLSCEQNLNHDAMYWYRQDPGQGLRLIYYSQIVNDFQKGDIAEGYSVSREKKESFPLTVTSAQKNPTAFYLCASSISQGPNYGYTFGSGTRLTVV.